The 13 T cell receptor beta chains presented below share a single source sample, sequenced in a study of neurological immune-mediated disorders. TCRdb reprocessed the 5' RACE reads via MiXCR and lists one record per CDR3 protein. The repertoire holds about 79,000 distinct CDR3 sequences, with about 14% as singletons. Sequencing was done on a sample of PBMCs. Source of these receptors: a woman aged 45-65 years in good health.

This clonotype appeared many times. This chain uses TRBV3-1 with TRBJ2-3; 7 bases line up with TRBD2. J was trimmed by 1 base and V by 4 bases; bases with no gene match: 5. The CDR3 sequence is 15 residues long. Germline V gene sequence: CDR1 LGHDT, CDR2 YNNKEL (reference sequence). CDR3 residues: CASSPRERGTDTQYF. For the CDR3, the DNA is TGTGCCAGCAGCCCGCGGGAGAGGGGCACAGATACGCAGTATTTT.

The rearrangement joins TRBV15 to TRBJ2-5, with 15 bases matching TRBD2. Germline V gene sequence: CDR1 LNHNV, CDR2 YYDKDF (reference sequence). V gave up 5 bases and J gave up 4 bases; unmatched junction bases: 5. CDR3 length equals 16 residues. This CDR3 is CATSRGLAGGGETQYF. In DNA, the CDR3 is TGTGCCACCAGCCGCGGACTAGCGGGAGGGGGAGAGACCCAGTACTTC.

This clonotype has ten or more counts. Here the CDR3 reads CASSISGGNTDTQYF. CDR3 DNA: TGTGCCAGCAGCATTAGCGGGGGGAACACAGATACGCAGTATTTT. This rearrangement joins TRBV7-2 to TRBJ2-3, with 10 positions matching TRBD2. Losses at the gene ends were 5 bases for V and 2 bases for J; bases not matched to a gene: 4. This CDR3 is built from 15 residues. Per germline, CDR1 SGHTA and CDR2 FQGNSA.

This clonotype was counted ten times or more. The chain combines TRBV5-1 with TRBJ1-1; perhaps TRBD1 as D (5 bases). This CDR3 has 14 residues. With 4 bases removed from V and 1 base from J, the gap between germline ends came to 11 bases. Germline-derived CDR1 and CDR2 are SGHRS and YFSETQ. The CDR3 nucleotides read TGCGCCAGCAGCGTTACGGACACGAACACTGAAGCTTTCTTT. Translated, it gives CASSVTDTNTEAFF.

This clonotype was recorded many times. The rearrangement joins TRBV7-2 to TRBJ2-3, with 7 bases identical to TRBD1. Germline V gene sequence: CDR1 SGHTA, CDR2 FQGNSA. J lost 4 bases, V lost 1 base, and 5 bases had no gene match. The CDR3 is made up of 15 amino acids. CDR3 region: CASSLGAGGADTQYF. CDR3 sequence (DNA): TGTGCCAGCAGCTTAGGGGCAGGGGGAGCAGATACGCAGTATTTT.

This clonotype appeared many times. The genes are TRBV5-1 and TRBJ2-1, with 8 bases lining up with TRBD2. This CDR3 spans 15 amino acids. The trim removed 7 bases at V and 5 bases at J, leaving 11 bases unmatched. From germline, CDR1 is SGHRS and CDR2 YFSETQ. CDR3 DNA sequence: TGCGCCAGCCATTACGGGAGGGGATGGGACAATGAGCAGTTCTTC. The encoded protein is CASHYGRGWDNEQFF.

This clonotype was counted many times. The V call is TRBV28, the J call TRBJ1-4; tentative D call: TRBD1 (5 bases). The CDR3 sequence is 17 residues long. With 2 bases removed from V and 8 bases from J, the gap between germline ends came to 21 bases. Germline assignment: CDR1 MDHEN and CDR2 SYDVKM. Here the CDR3 reads CASSLPRLTLGGEKLFF. The CDR3 nucleotides are TGTGCCAGCAGTTTACCGCGGTTAACTCTTGGGGGGGAAAAACTGTTTTTT.

This rearrangement joins TRBV5-1 to TRBJ2-5, with a possible D match to TRBD2 (7 bases). Trimming took off 3 bases at V and 0 bases at J, with 15 bases between the two ends. The CDR3 extends over 16 amino acids. The germline CDR1 and CDR2 sequences are SGHRS and YFSETQ. The CDR3 DNA is TGCGCCAGCAGCTGGGGGGGCCTAGCGGACCAAGAGACCCAGTACTTC. Translation: CASSWGGLADQETQYF.

This clonotype was counted ten times or more. This chain connects TRBV5-1 to TRBJ1-6; no reliable D call. This CDR3 comprises 17 residues. Germline values: CDR1 SGHRS, CDR2 YFSETQ. Trimming left V 4 bases short and J 0 bases short, with 14 bases between. The CDR3 nucleotides are TGCGCCAGCAGCCTATCTACTTACAGCTCCTATAATTCACCCCTCCACTTT. Translated: CASSLSTYSSYNSPLHF.

There are many counts of this clonotype. This sequence joins TRBV11-2 and TRBJ2-4; D remains unclear. The germline gives CDR1 SGHAT, CDR2 FQNNGV. V was trimmed by 0 bases and J by 1 base, leaving 7 bases between them. CDR3 length equals 15 residues. CDR3 DNA sequence: TGTGCCAGCAGCTTAGAACGAGTGGCCAAAAACATTCAGTACTTC. Amino acids: CASSLERVAKNIQYF.

This clonotype has at least ten counts. This chain joins TRBV29-1 and TRBJ2-7; 7 bases agree with TRBD1. This CDR3 is 14 amino acids long. Germline CDR1 and CDR2: SQVTM and ANQGSEA. The ends lost 4 bases at V and 4 bases at J; junction bases unmatched: 10. CDR3 coding DNA: TGCAGCGTTGCAGGGGCCAGGGGGTCGTACGAGCAGTACTTC. It is translated as CSVAGARGSYEQYF.

This clonotype was seen repeatedly, ten times or more. The V and J genes are TRBV7-9 and TRBJ2-1; TRBD2 agrees at 9 bases. Unmatched junction bases numbered 8, after V lost 5 bases and J lost 6 bases. Germline values: CDR1 SEHNR, CDR2 FQNEAQ (reference sequence). This CDR3 contains 15 residues. Written as DNA, the CDR3 is TGTGCCAGCAGCCTAGGGACTAGCCCCGGCAATGAGCAGTTCTTC. Amino acids: CASSLGTSPGNEQFF. The full variable domain, its missing parts supplied by reference TRBV7-9 and TRBJ2-1, is DTGVSQNPRHKITKRGQNVTFRCDPISEHNRLYWYRQTLGQGPEFLTYFQNEAQLEKSRLLSDRFSAERPKGSFSTLEIQRTEQGDSAMYLCASSLGTSPGNEQFFGPGTRLTVL.

This clonotype has ten or more counts. The chain has TRBV7-2 and TRBJ2-7; possibly TRBD1 for D (6 bases). The V gene lost 4 bases and the J gene lost 3 bases, with 7 bases spanning the gap. This CDR3 is 12 amino acids long. Germline CDR1 is SGHTA and CDR2 is FQGNSA. The CDR3 nucleotides read TGTGCCAGCAGCTCAGGGGTCTACGAGCAGTACTTC. It codes for CASSSGVYEQYF.